The 2 T cell receptor beta chains below come from one sample, sequenced in a study of cytomegalovirus exposure and HLA in healthy donors. 60 Vbeta and 13 Jbeta primers were used in PCR. TCRdb keeps only in-frame clones here, not all; method: immunoSEQ multiplex PCR. The profile covers approximately 220,000 clones, with over 65% appearing a single time and 0.63% taken by the ten largest. Sequenced material: PBMCs. The source is a young man in good health and CMV-seronegative.

The J gene is TRBJ1-5, the V gene TRBV27; D is uncertain. Trimming left V 3 bases short and J 2 bases short, with 8 bases between. The CDR3 is made up of 14 amino acids. The V gene's germline CDR1 is MNHEY and CDR2 SMNVEV (reference sequence). The CDR3 spells CASSFFGGNQPQHF. The CDR3 nucleotides are TGTGCCAGCAGTTTCTTCGGGGGCAATCAGCCCCAGCATTTT.

This chain links TRBV11-2 with TRBJ2-3; possibly TRBD2 for D (5 bases). The CDR3 sequence is 17 residues long. The ends were cut back, 5 bases at V and 2 bases at J, with 20 bases in the middle. Germline lookup yields CDR1 SGHAT and CDR2 FQNNGV. CDR3 nucleotides: TGTGCCAGCAGCCCACCCTGGGCTAGCCGCGACACAGATACGCAGTATTTT. It yields the protein CASSPPWASRDTDTQYF.